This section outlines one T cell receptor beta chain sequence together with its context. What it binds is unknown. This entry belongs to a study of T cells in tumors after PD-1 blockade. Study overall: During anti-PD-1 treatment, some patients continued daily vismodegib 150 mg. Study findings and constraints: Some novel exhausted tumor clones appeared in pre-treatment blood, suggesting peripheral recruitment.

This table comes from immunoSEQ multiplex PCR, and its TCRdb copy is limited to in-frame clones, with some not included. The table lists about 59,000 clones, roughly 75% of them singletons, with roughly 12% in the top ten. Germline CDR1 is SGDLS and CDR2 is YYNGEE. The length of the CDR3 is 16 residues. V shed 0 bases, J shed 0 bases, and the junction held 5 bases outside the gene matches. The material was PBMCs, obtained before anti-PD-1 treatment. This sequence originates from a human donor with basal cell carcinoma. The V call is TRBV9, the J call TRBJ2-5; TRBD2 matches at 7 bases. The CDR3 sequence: CASSVAAGEYQETQYF. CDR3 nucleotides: TGTGCCAGCAGCGTAGCTGCGGGGGAGTACCAAGAGACCCAGTACTTC.